Below, 32 T cell receptor beta chains from the same sample are listed, as sequenced in a study of PD-L1 blockade in urothelial cancer. Some clones are missing from TCRdb's copy, which holds only in-frame ones; the method was immunoSEQ multiplex PCR. The table shows about 80,000 clones, with approximately 80% occurring only once. Sample time point: pretreatment peripheral blood. The material was PBMCs, obtained around atezolizumab (anti-PD-L1) treatment. Every receptor here comes from a man in his forties or fifties with urothelial cancer.

The chain employs TRBV27 and TRBJ2-6, with 10 bases matching TRBD1. V shed 6 bases and J 5 bases; nucleotides not matched to a gene: 7. Germline V gene lookup returns CDR1 MNHEY and CDR2 SMNVEV (reference sequence). The CDR3 is 16 amino acids. CDR3 in amino acids: CASSPRDRGRANVLTF. The CDR3 nucleotides are TGTGCCAGCAGCCCCCGGGACAGGGGTAGGGCCAACGTCCTGACTTTC.

The chain carries TRBV27 and TRBJ1-2; 7 bases map to TRBD1. V gave up 6 bases and J gave up 3 bases; unmatched junction bases: 10. Germline-derived CDR1 and CDR2 are MNHEY and SMNVEV (reference sequence). CDR3 length: 15 residues. The CDR3 loop is CASRPTGKWDYGYTF. DNA of the CDR3: TGTGCCAGCAGACCGACAGGGAAGTGGGACTATGGCTACACCTTC.

This chain links TRBV5-4 with TRBJ2-7; tentative D call: TRBD1 (5 bases). The germline gives CDR1 SGHNT, CDR2 YYREEE (reference sequence). V dropped 0 bases and J dropped 0 bases, with 10 bases sitting between them. CDR3 length: 15 amino acids. The CDR3 region is CASSLEQESSYEQYF. The CDR3 DNA is TGTGCCAGCAGCTTGGAACAGGAGAGCTCCTACGAGCAGTACTTC.

This chain connects TRBV9 to TRBJ2-3; D gene uncertain. CDR3 length equals 13 residues. From germline, CDR1 is SGDLS and CDR2 YYNGEE. V was pared by 0 bases and J by 2 bases, with 4 bases between. Here the CDR3 DNA reads TGTGCCAGCAGCGTAGACAACACAGATACGCAGTATTTT. Translated: CASSVDNTDTQYF.

The rearrangement links TRBV6-5 to TRBJ1-5; a weak D match, TRBD1 (6 bases). This CDR3 region has 15 residues. The V gene lost 6 bases and the J gene lost 0 bases, with 12 bases spanning the gap. Germline CDR1 reads MNHEY; CDR2 reads SVGAGI. DNA of the CDR3: TGTGCCAGCAGGGACAGCAGCCCTAGCAATCAGCCCCAGCATTTT. It yields the protein CASRDSSPSNQPQHF.

This clone is a singleton in its sample. The genes are TRBV19 and TRBJ1-2, with 9 bases identical to TRBD1. CDR1 is LNHDA and CDR2 is SQIVND in the germline V gene (reference sequence). The CDR3 length is 15 residues. V was pared by 5 bases and J by 7 bases, with 11 bases of the junction left unmatched. The CDR3 sequence: CASSPTGGEMFGYTF. In DNA form, the CDR3 reads TGTGCCAGTAGTCCAACAGGGGGCGAAATGTTTGGCTACACCTTC.

The J gene is TRBJ2-5, the V gene TRBV7-9, with 8 nucleotides matching TRBD2. This CDR3 has 17 residues. The V and J ends lost 3 bases and 2 bases, in that order; junction bases with no gene match: 11. Germline values: CDR1 SEHNR, CDR2 FQNEAQ (reference sequence). The CDR3 reads CASSFTPGAGEQETQYF. DNA of the CDR3: TGTGCCAGCAGCTTCACCCCGGGAGCGGGAGAGCAAGAGACCCAGTACTTC.

The chain is built from TRBV20-1 and TRBJ2-7; TRBD2 matches 7 bases. Germline-derived CDR1 and CDR2 are DFQATT and SNEGSKA (reference sequence). This CDR3 spans 10 amino acids. CDR3 bases: TGCAGGGCTGCGGGGGACGAGCAGTACTTC. Protein sequence: CRAAGDEQYF.

J is TRBJ2-7 and V is TRBV4-2; 9 positions agree with TRBD2. The CDR3 sequence is 17 residues long. J was trimmed by 2 bases and V by 0 bases; bases with no gene match: 8. Per germline, CDR1 LGHNA and CDR2 YNFKEQ. CDR3: CASSQEVGAGGTYEQYF. DNA for the CDR3: TGTGCCAGCAGCCAAGAGGTCGGAGCGGGAGGAACCTACGAGCAGTACTTC.

This clone was seen only a few times. CDR3 amino acids: CAWGDGLAGRDTQYF. The DNA of the CDR3 is TGTGCCTGGGGGGACGGACTAGCGGGAAGAGATACGCAGTATTTT. V and J are TRBV30 and TRBJ2-3; TRBD2 matches at 12 bases. V was clipped by 5 bases and J by 5 bases; unmatched bases: 8. The CDR3 is 15 amino acids. Germline CDR1 reads GTSNPN; CDR2 reads SVGIG (reference sequence). Looking up the rest from reference TRBV30 and TRBJ2-3 gives the full variable domain: SQTIHQWPATLVQPVGSPLSLECTVEGTSNPNLYWYRQAAGRGLQLLFYSVGIGQISSEVPQNLSASRPQDRQFILSSKKLLLSDSGFYLCAWGDGLAGRDTQYFGPGTRLTVL.

The rearrangement uses TRBV30 and TRBJ1-1; 7 bases line up with TRBD1. V lost 7 bases, J lost 6 bases, and 11 bases stayed unmatched. Germline lookup yields CDR1 GTSNPN and CDR2 SVGIG (reference sequence). CDR3 length: 13 residues. CDR3 sequence reads: CALARQGVAEAFF. The DNA for the CDR3 is TGTGCCTTGGCTCGACAGGGAGTAGCTGAAGCTTTCTTT. The whole variable domain, filled in from reference TRBV30 and TRBJ1-1, reads SQTIHQWPATLVQPVGSPLSLECTVEGTSNPNLYWYRQAAGRGLQLLFYSVGIGQISSEVPQNLSASRPQDRQFILSSKKLLLSDSGFYLCALARQGVAEAFFGQGTRLTVV.

This clone was observed at least ten times. CDR3 in amino acids: CASSVATGGNQPQHF. The CDR3 nucleotides read TGTGCCAGCAGCGTAGCCACAGGGGGCAATCAGCCCCAGCATTTT. The V call is TRBV5-6, the J call TRBJ1-5; 7 bases agree with TRBD1. Germline V gene data show CDR1 as SGHDT and CDR2 as YYEEEE. Trimming cost V 4 bases and J 2 bases; bases outside gene matches: 6. The CDR3 is 15 amino acids.

This chain connects TRBV6-6 to TRBJ1-1; TRBD1 aligns across 7 bases. Germline assignment: CDR1 MNHNY and CDR2 SVGAGI (reference sequence). The CDR3 consists of 14 residues. Unmatched junction bases numbered 5, after V lost 2 bases and J lost 5 bases. The CDR3 DNA reads TGTGCCAGCAGTTACCCGACAGGGCGGACTGAAGCTTTCTTT. It encodes CASSYPTGRTEAFF.

This clone was picked up a small number of times. The genes are TRBV4-3 and TRBJ2-2; 8 bases agree with TRBD2. Unmatched junction bases numbered 4, after V lost 0 bases and J lost 4 bases. This CDR3 has 16 residues. Germline lookup yields CDR1 LGHNA and CDR2 YSLEER. In DNA, the CDR3 is TGCGCCAGCAGCCAAGATGCAGGGACTAGCACCGGGGAGCTGTTTTTT. It codes for CASSQDAGTSTGELFF.

In its sample, this clone was seen a few times. The rearrangement uses TRBV2 and TRBJ2-3; D is undetermined. V lost 4 bases and J lost 5, with 4 bases in between. Germline assignment: CDR1 SNHLY and CDR2 FYNNEI. The CDR3 has 11 amino acids. For the CDR3, the DNA is TGTGCCAGCAGTGTCTTAGATACGCAGTATTTT. Translation: CASSVLDTQYF.

V and J are TRBV11-2 and TRBJ2-7; TRBD1 is a possible D gene (5 bases). The CDR3 has 15 amino acids. Trimming left V 4 bases short and J 2 bases short, with 15 bases between. Germline assignment: CDR1 SGHAT and CDR2 FQNNGV. CDR3 protein: CASSSAGPTTYEQYF. The DNA for the CDR3 is TGTGCCAGCAGCTCGGCAGGGCCTACAACCTACGAGCAGTACTTC. Variable domain in full (rest from reference TRBV11-2 and TRBJ2-7): EAGVAQSPRYKIIEKRQSVAFWCNPISGHATLYWYQQILGQGPKLLIQFQNNGVVDDSQLPKDRFSAERLKGVDSTLKIQPAKLEDSAVYLCASSSAGPTTYEQYFGPGTRLTVT.

The chain has TRBV30 and TRBJ2-7; a possible D gene is TRBD2 (5 bases). The CDR3 contains 13 residues. The germline V gene has CDR1 GTSNPN and CDR2 SVGIG (reference sequence). Trimming removed 5 bases from V and 5 bases from J, with 16 bases in between. The CDR3 DNA follows: TGTGCCTGGGGAGGACCACAAGGTCACGAGCAGTACTTC. The encoded protein is CAWGGPQGHEQYF.

This clone was detected only a few times. CDR3 nucleotides: TGTGCCTGGGGAGGCCGGGTCACCTCGGGTCGGGAGCAGTACTTC. It yields the protein CAWGGRVTSGREQYF. The chain has TRBV30 and TRBJ2-7, with a tentative D call TRBD2 (5 bases). Germline assignment: CDR1 GTSNPN and CDR2 SVGIG (reference sequence). The V end was cut by 5 bases, the J end by 7 bases, with 24 bases between. This CDR3 region has 15 residues.

The V call is TRBV12-1, the J call TRBJ1-5; the table's D call TRBD1 went unverified against the DNA. TRBV12-1 represents a pseudogene. The CDR3 is made up of 14 amino acids. In DNA, the CDR3 is TGTGCCAGCAGCCCCGACAGGGGGAACCAGCCCCAGCATTTT. It codes for CASSPDRGNQPQHF.

The chain links TRBV30 to TRBJ1-1; the D gene is possibly TRBD1 (5 bases). The CDR3 covers 14 residues. CDR1 and CDR2 (germline): GTSNPN, SVGIG (reference sequence). Trimming pared 4 bases from V and 1 base from J, leaving 13 bases between. This chain's CDR3 is CAWNRPQGNTEAFF. As DNA, the CDR3 is TGTGCCTGGAATCGACCTCAGGGGAACACTGAAGCTTTCTTT.

Comment on this clone: The identical CDR3 is also encoded by other nucleotide sequences in the sample. This chain joins TRBV6-5 and TRBJ2-5, with TRBD2 identical over 14 bases. CDR3 length equals 16 residues. The V gene end was trimmed by 0 bases and the J gene end by 4 bases; junction bases not matched to a gene: 1. Germline CDR1 is MNHEY and CDR2 is SVGAGI. The CDR3 sequence is CASSYSGLAGGETQYF. CDR3 nucleotides: TGTGCCAGCAGTTACTCTGGACTAGCGGGAGGAGAGACCCAGTACTTC.

V gene TRBV4-3 combines with J gene TRBJ2-3; 7 nucleotides agree with TRBD1. CDR1 and CDR2 from the germline V gene are LGHNA and YSLEER. Trimming took 1 base from V and 1 from J; bases not matched to a gene: 5. This CDR3 region has 16 residues. This chain's CDR3 is CASSQGNTGGTDTQYF. DNA for the CDR3: TGCGCCAGCAGCCAAGGAAATACAGGGGGCACAGATACGCAGTATTTT.

This chain connects TRBV6-5 to TRBJ1-3, with 7 bases identical to TRBD1. The V and J ends lost 6 bases and 4 bases, in that order; junction bases with no gene match: 3. Germline V gives CDR1 MNHEY, CDR2 SVGAGI. This CDR3 region has 13 residues. The CDR3, as DNA: TGTGCCAGCAGGACAGGGTTCGGAAACACCATATATTTT. Translated, it gives CASRTGFGNTIYF.

The chain recombines TRBV15 with TRBJ2-7; 10 nucleotides align to TRBD2. V lost 3 bases to trimming and J lost 4 bases; unmatched junction nucleotides: 6. CDR3 length equals 15 residues. CDR1 and CDR2 from the germline V gene are LNHNV and YYDKDF (reference sequence). CDR3: CATSRTGLASYEQYF. CDR3 DNA sequence: TGTGCCACCAGCAGGACGGGACTAGCGAGTTACGAGCAGTACTTC.

In its sample, this clone was seen once. The chain recombines TRBV9 with TRBJ2-2, with 7 bases fitting TRBD2. The V segment lost 0 bases and the J segment 6 bases; nucleotides outside the gene matches: 5. Germline V gene lookup returns CDR1 SGDLS and CDR2 YYNGEE. CDR3 size: 15 residues. The CDR3 loop is CASSVGSAGAGELFF. As DNA, the CDR3 is TGTGCCAGCAGCGTAGGTTCGGCGGGAGCCGGGGAGCTGTTTTTT.

V gene TRBV15 combines with J gene TRBJ2-1, with a weak D call TRBD2 (6 bases). The ends were cut back, 3 bases at V and 7 bases at J, with 16 bases in the middle. The CDR3 is made up of 15 amino acids. The germline V gene encodes CDR1 LNHNV and CDR2 YYDKDF (reference sequence). Written as DNA, the CDR3 is TGTGCCACCAGCAGCTTGTCCGGGAGTAAAAATGAGCAGTTCTTC. Its translation is CATSSLSGSKNEQFF.

V gene TRBV5-1 combines with J gene TRBJ1-1; TRBD1 matches 10 bases. CDR3 length equals 15 residues. After removal of 4 bases from V and 6 bases from J, the junction contained 9 bases not matched to a gene. In germline, CDR1 is SGHRS, CDR2 YFSETQ. CDR3 DNA sequence: TGCGCCAGCAGCAAGGGAGACAGGGGGCCTTCTGAAGCTTTCTTT. Translated, it gives CASSKGDRGPSEAFF.

The genes are TRBV5-1 and TRBJ2-1; the match to TRBD2 covers 10 bases. From germline, CDR1 is SGHRS and CDR2 YFSETQ. V was clipped by 6 bases and J by 2 bases; unmatched bases: 11. The length of the CDR3 is 17 residues. The DNA for the CDR3 is TGCGCCAGCACCCTGATAAGCGGGAGGGATCCCTACAATGAGCAGTTCTTC. This encodes CASTLISGRDPYNEQFF.

This clone showed up just once. The CDR3, as DNA: TGTGCCACCAGCAGAGATAAGCGGGTTGCGGAAGGCTACACCTTC. Its translation is CATSRDKRVAEGYTF. This chain connects TRBV15 to TRBJ1-2, with unresolved D. The CDR3 has 15 amino acids. V was clipped by 0 bases and J by 8 bases, with 16 bases between them. Per the germline V gene, CDR1 is LNHNV and CDR2 is YYDKDF (reference sequence).

This clone was counted ten times or more. The rearrangement links TRBV6-1 to TRBJ1-1, with a weak D call TRBD1 (5 bases). This CDR3 has 10 residues. Germline lookup yields CDR1 MNHNS and CDR2 SASEGT. Trimming removed 8 bases from V and 7 bases from J, with 8 bases in between. For the CDR3, the DNA is TGTGCCAGCGGGAGGGGTGAAGCTTTCTTT. This translates into CASGRGEAFF.

J is TRBJ2-7 and V is TRBV5-1; TRBD1 aligns across 8 bases. The germline CDR1 and CDR2 sequences are SGHRS and YFSETQ. V shed 0 bases and J 6 bases; nucleotides not matched to a gene: 14. This CDR3 comprises 17 residues. The CDR3 nucleotides are TGCGCCAGCAGCTTGGGGTCGTCAGGGGGCGCCCCCTCCGAGCAGTACTTC. It encodes CASSLGSSGGAPSEQYF.

The rearrangement uses TRBV5-1 and TRBJ2-2; 8 bases align to TRBD1. Germline values: CDR1 SGHRS, CDR2 YFSETQ. The CDR3 contains 14 residues. V lost 4 bases, J lost 7 bases, and 6 bases stayed unmatched. CDR3 amino acids: CASSPDRAIGELFF. In DNA, the CDR3 is TGCGCCAGCAGCCCGGACAGGGCTATCGGGGAGCTGTTTTTT.